Each of the 27 T cell receptor beta chains below was sequenced from the same sample in a study of blood T cell repertoires in COVID-19. TCRdb keeps only in-frame clones here, not all; method: immunoSEQ multiplex PCR. This sample has some 200,000 clones; about nine tenths occur once, and the top ten carry 3.5% to 4.5%. The specimen sequenced was PBMCs or T cells enriched from blood (not recorded which). The source of these receptors is a woman in her 40s with acute COVID-19.

The gene calls are TRBV9 and TRBJ1-2, with 9 bases matching TRBD1. Looked up from germline, CDR1 is SGDLS and CDR2 is YYNGEE. The J segment lost 4 bases and the V segment lost 4 bases, leaving 8 bases of the junction unmatched. There are 15 residues in the CDR3. The CDR3 here is CASSTSGTGSYGYTF. In nucleotides, the CDR3 is TGTGCCAGCAGCACGTCCGGGACAGGGTCCTATGGCTACACCTTC.

This chain uses TRBV19 with TRBJ2-1; 14 bases line up with TRBD2. Trimming at V came to 4 bases and at J to 9 bases, leaving 8 bases not matched to a gene. From germline, CDR1 is LNHDA and CDR2 SQIVND (reference sequence). This CDR3 comprises 16 residues. For the CDR3, the DNA is TGTGCCAGTAGTACCTCAGGACTAGCGGGGGGTATTGAGCAGTTCTTC. Its translation is CASSTSGLAGGIEQFF.

The chain combines TRBV2 with TRBJ2-1, with 11 bases lining up with TRBD2. Germline assignment: CDR1 SNHLY and CDR2 FYNNEI. The V and J ends lost 6 bases and 8 bases, in that order; junction bases with no gene match: 9. The CDR3 is 15 residues long. CDR3 residues: CASSAGLAAADEQFF. CDR3 bases: TGTGCCAGCAGCGCGGGACTAGCGGCCGCAGATGAGCAGTTCTTC.

The chain is built from TRBV4-1 and TRBJ1-4; D is perhaps TRBD1 (6 bases). Per the germline V gene, CDR1 is MGHRA and CDR2 is YSYEKL. Trimming took off 2 bases at V and 7 bases at J, with 14 bases between the two ends. The CDR3 loop spans 15 amino acids. The CDR3 protein is CASSQQDSDGEKLFF. The DNA for the CDR3 is TGCGCCAGCAGCCAACAGGACAGTGATGGTGAAAAACTGTTTTTT.

V and J are TRBV4-1 and TRBJ1-1, with unresolved D. Germline lookup yields CDR1 MGHRA and CDR2 YSYEKL. The length of the CDR3 is 13 residues. V was trimmed by 1 base and J by 3 bases, leaving 6 bases between them. Here the CDR3 reads CASSQARDTEAFF. For the CDR3, the DNA is TGCGCCAGCAGCCAAGCTAGAGACACTGAAGCTTTCTTT.

The CDR3: CASSQERQGAENIQYF. The CDR3 nucleotides read TGCGCCAGCAGCCAAGAGAGACAGGGTGCCGAAAACATTCAGTACTTC. The chain recombines TRBV4-3 with TRBJ2-4; 7 positions match TRBD1. J was trimmed by 5 bases and V by 0 bases; bases with no gene match: 7. CDR1 and CDR2 (germline): LGHNA, YSLEER. The CDR3 has 16 residues.

This clone was observed a single time. The rearrangement links TRBV23-1 to TRBJ2-1; 8 bases fit TRBD1. TRBV23-1 counts as an open reading frame of uncertain function. J gave up 7 bases and V 0 bases, and 14 bases lay outside the gene matches. CDR3 length equals 18 residues. The CDR3 here is CASSQSYRWTGLRNEQFF. CDR3 coding DNA: TGCGCCAGCAGTCAATCGTATAGGTGGACAGGGTTAAGAAATGAGCAGTTCTTC.

The table lists this clone with a count of one. The rearrangement joins TRBV5-5 to TRBJ1-6; D is uncertain. Looked up from germline, CDR1 is SGHKS and CDR2 is YYEKEE (reference sequence). Trimming pared 3 bases from V and 0 bases from J, leaving 10 bases between. The CDR3 has 16 residues. CDR3 residues: CASSSELSSYNSPLHF. The DNA for the CDR3 is TGTGCCAGCAGCTCCGAGCTGAGCTCCTATAATTCACCCCTCCACTTT.

V and J are TRBV20-1 and TRBJ1-1; no definite D call. Germline values: CDR1 DFQATT, CDR2 SNEGSKA (reference sequence). V dropped 5 bases and J dropped 1 base, with 5 bases sitting between them. The CDR3 consists of 11 residues. The DNA of the CDR3 is TGCAGTGCTCCACAGAACACTGAAGCTTTCTTT. Translation: CSAPQNTEAFF.

This clone was detected once. The chain links TRBV4-1 to TRBJ2-2; 9 nucleotides line up with TRBD2. Germline CDR1 and CDR2: MGHRA and YSYEKL. The length of the CDR3 is 17 residues. With V trimmed by 6 bases and J by 5 bases, 13 bases remained unmatched. The CDR3: CASRNQAGGAQTGELFF. In nucleotides, the CDR3 is TGCGCCAGCAGAAACCAGGCGGGGGGGGCGCAAACCGGGGAGCTGTTTTTT.

The V and J genes are TRBV24-1 and TRBJ1-5; TRBD1 aligns across 10 bases. Germline V lookup: CDR1 KGHDR, CDR2 SFDVKD. CDR3 length: 18 residues. V lost 5 bases to trimming and J lost 5 bases; unmatched junction nucleotides: 14. The chain's CDR3 is CATSASIPGQGTYQPQHF. CDR3 bases: TGTGCCACCAGTGCCTCCATCCCGGGACAGGGGACATATCAGCCCCAGCATTTT.

V usage is TRBV7-9 and J usage is TRBJ1-1, with TRBD1 matching 8 bases. V shed 5 bases and J 0 bases; nucleotides not matched to a gene: 11. This CDR3 has 17 residues. Germline V CDR1 and CDR2: SEHNR, FQNEAQ (reference sequence). The DNA of the CDR3 is TGTGCCAGCAGCCCAATGACAGGGGCCATTATGAACACTGAAGCTTTCTTT. Protein product: CASSPMTGAIMNTEAFF.

The CDR3 DNA follows: TGTGCCAGCTGGCGGGGCACAGATACGCAGTATTTT. Residues: CASWRGTDTQYF. This rearrangement joins TRBV12-3 or TRBV12-4 to TRBJ2-3, with a tentative D call TRBD2 (5 bases). CDR3 length equals 12 residues. Trimming stripped 8 bases from V and 1 base from J, with 7 bases between.

This clone was counted a few times. The V and J genes are TRBV29-1 and TRBJ1-3, with no clear D. Germline loops: CDR1 SQVTM, CDR2 ANQGSEA. The CDR3 length is 15 residues. V lost 6 bases to trimming and J lost 4 bases, with 19 bases between them. CDR3 DNA sequence: TGCAGCGTCATAAGCCCCGACGGGTTGGGAAACACCATATATTTT. Translating it yields CSVISPDGLGNTIYF.

The rearrangement joins TRBV2 to TRBJ1-1; D ambiguous. Trimming left V 4 bases short and J 1 base short, with 7 bases between. The CDR3 has 13 amino acids. The germline V gene has CDR1 SNHLY and CDR2 FYNNEI. The DNA for the CDR3 is TGTGCCAGCAGTGCCGGGAGGAACACTGAAGCTTTCTTT. Encoded protein: CASSAGRNTEAFF.

This chain uses TRBV5-6 with TRBJ1-2; D gene ambiguous. V lost 1 base, J lost 0 bases, and 16 bases lay in between. The CDR3 spans 17 residues. Germline-derived CDR1 and CDR2 are SGHDT and YYEEEE. CDR3 coding DNA: TGTGCCAGCAGCTTGTACGGGTCGACCCTTACTAACTATGGCTACACCTTC. It encodes CASSLYGSTLTNYGYTF.

This CDR3 reads CASSFADGTWETQYF. Here the CDR3 DNA reads TGTGCCAGCAGCTTCGCCGATGGGACATGGGAGACCCAGTACTTC. The rearrangement uses TRBV5-5 and TRBJ2-5, with D perhaps TRBD1 (6 bases). The V gene's germline CDR1 is SGHKS and CDR2 YYEKEE (reference sequence). The germline V and J ends were trimmed by 2 bases and 5 bases, with 16 bases remaining between them. The CDR3 is 15 residues long.

The chain combines TRBV2 with TRBJ1-5, with a weak D call TRBD1 (5 bases). Germline lookup yields CDR1 SNHLY and CDR2 FYNNEI. This CDR3 region has 15 residues. V was cut by 1 base and J by 3 bases, with 10 bases left in between. In DNA form, the CDR3 reads TGTGCCAGCAGTGAAGATGTGGGGCCCAATCAGCCCCAGCATTTT. It yields the protein CASSEDVGPNQPQHF.

The chain has TRBV7-6 and TRBJ1-5; maybe TRBD1 (5 bases). Trimming shortened V by 4 bases and J by 0 bases, and 7 bases separated the two germline ends. Germline V lookup: CDR1 SGHVS, CDR2 FNYEAQ. CDR3 length: 14 residues. The CDR3 DNA is TGTGCCAGCAGCTCGACAGATAGCAATCAGCCCCAGCATTTT. Protein: CASSSTDSNQPQHF.

The rearrangement joins TRBV5-1 to TRBJ1-4; 7 bases align to TRBD1. The CDR3 sequence is 17 residues long. V trimming: 4 bases; J trimming: 0 bases; junction bases outside the gene matches: 9. The germline V gene has CDR1 SGHRS and CDR2 YFSETQ. The DNA of the CDR3 is TGCGCCAGCAGCCGACGGGGACAGCCTACAACTAATGAAAAACTGTTTTTT. Its protein is CASSRRGQPTTNEKLFF.

This chain links TRBV5-4 with TRBJ1-1; D remains unclear. V dropped 6 bases and J dropped 4 bases, with 10 bases sitting between them. CDR3 length: 12 amino acids. Germline-derived CDR1 and CDR2 are SGHNT and YYREEE (reference sequence). The CDR3, as DNA: TGTGCCAGCAAGGAGGGAGGCACTGAAGCTTTCTTT. Translating it yields CASKEGGTEAFF.

CDR3 protein: CASSSGGLGGEQYF. The CDR3, as DNA: TGTGCCAGCAGCTCGGGGGGACTGGGCGGCGAGCAGTACTTC. J is TRBJ2-7 and V is TRBV5-6; 7 bases are shared with TRBD2. The germline gives CDR1 SGHDT, CDR2 YYEEEE. The CDR3 contains 14 residues. V lost 3 bases and J lost 6; bases outside the gene matches: 9.

The V gene is TRBV7-8, the J gene TRBJ1-1; possibly TRBD1 for D (6 bases). Germline V CDR1 and CDR2: SGHVS, FQNEAQ. Between the trimmed V and J ends, which lost 5 bases and 5 bases, there was a span of 15 bases. The CDR3 totals 14 residues. The CDR3 loop reads CASSPRPTGTEAFF. The DNA for the CDR3 is TGTGCCAGCAGCCCAAGACCAACAGGGACTGAAGCTTTCTTT.

This clone was seen a single time. V usage is TRBV15 and J usage is TRBJ2-7; 7 bases are a match to TRBD1. Per germline, CDR1 LNHNV and CDR2 YYDKDF (reference sequence). The CDR3 has 16 residues. Losses at the gene ends were 3 bases for V and 4 bases for J; bases not matched to a gene: 12. In DNA form, the CDR3 reads TGTGCCACCAGCAGGGGGATGGACAGGACGCCGTACGAGCAGTACTTC. Residues: CATSRGMDRTPYEQYF. The entire variable domain, with the rest obtained from reference TRBV15 and TRBJ2-7, is as follows: DAMVIQNPRYQVTQFGKPVTLSCSQTLNHNVMYWYQQKSSQAPKLLFHYYDKDFNNEADTPDNFQSRRPNTSFCFLDIRSPGLGDTAMYLCATSRGMDRTPYEQYFGPGTRLTVT.

This clone was detected only a few times. The chain employs TRBV5-4 and TRBJ1-1, with D hard to call. CDR1 and CDR2 (germline): SGHNT, YYREEE (reference sequence). This CDR3 region has 13 residues. The V end was cut by 4 bases, the J end by 0 bases, with 7 bases between. CDR3 amino acids: CASSREMNTEAFF. The CDR3 bases are TGTGCCAGCAGCAGGGAGATGAACACTGAAGCTTTCTTT.

CDR3 protein: CASSRETTGYTDTQYF. CDR3 sequence (DNA): TGTGCCAGCAGCCGCGAGACGACAGGGTACACAGATACGCAGTATTTT. The chain couples TRBV6-6 to TRBJ2-3; TRBD1 matches 7 bases. The J segment lost 2 bases and the V segment lost 6 bases, leaving 11 bases of the junction unmatched. Germline-derived CDR1 and CDR2 are MNHNY and SVGAGI (reference sequence). This CDR3 spans 16 amino acids.

The CDR3 spells CASNGGYQETQYF. The CDR3 region has the DNA TGTGCCAGCAATGGCGGGTACCAAGAGACCCAGTACTTC. The chain joins TRBV6-5 to TRBJ2-5; D is perhaps TRBD2 (5 bases). Trimming took off 7 bases at V and 0 bases at J, with 9 bases between the two ends. There are 13 residues in the CDR3. Germline V gene sequence: CDR1 MNHEY, CDR2 SVGAGI.